The 16 T cell receptor beta chains in this list originate from one sample, sequenced in a study of blood T cell repertoires in COVID-19. TCRdb's copy holds only in-frame clones and misses some; the assay was immunoSEQ multiplex PCR. Counted here are roughly 180,000 clones, about 80% occurring once; the ten biggest clones make up approximately 10%. Sequencing was performed on PBMCs or T cells enriched from blood (not recorded which). The receptors originated from a man aged 45-65 years who had recovered from COVID-19.

The chain links TRBV5-1 to TRBJ2-5; TRBD1 matches at 10 bases. Germline assignment: CDR1 SGHRS and CDR2 YFSETQ. The CDR3 spans 15 residues. V dropped 4 bases and J dropped 5; count of bases not matched to a gene: 8. As DNA, the CDR3 is TGCGCCAGCAGCGCCGCCGGGACAGGGGCGGAGACCCAGTACTTC. Protein sequence: CASSAAGTGAETQYF.

The rearrangement links TRBV7-9 to TRBJ2-3; 7 positions agree with TRBD2. CDR3 length equals 12 residues. Germline values: CDR1 SEHNR, CDR2 FQNEAQ (reference sequence). The trim removed 4 bases at V and 6 bases at J, leaving 1 base unmatched. CDR3 nucleotide sequence: TGTGCCAGCAGCTGGGGGGGGGATACGCAGTATTTT. This translates into CASSWGGDTQYF.

V is TRBV18 and J is TRBJ2-7; TRBD1 might be the D (5 bases). Trimming stripped 1 base from V and 2 bases from J, with 9 bases between. CDR1 and CDR2 from the germline V gene are KGHSH and LQKENI. This CDR3 is built from 14 residues. CDR3 amino acids: CASSPRSGPYEQYF. In DNA form, the CDR3 reads TGTGCCAGCTCACCACGGTCAGGGCCCTACGAGCAGTACTTC.

The V call is TRBV28, the J call TRBJ2-1; 12 nucleotides align to TRBD1. Germline CDR1 reads MDHEN; CDR2 reads SYDVKM. The CDR3 has 15 residues. V lost 4 bases to trimming and J lost 6 bases; unmatched junction nucleotides: 4. CDR3 nucleotides: TGTGCCAGCAGTTGGGAGGGACAGGGGGCCAATGAGCAGTTCTTC. Translated, it gives CASSWEGQGANEQFF.

This clone has only one observation. The rearrangement links TRBV11-2 to TRBJ1-6; the D is unclear. The CDR3 runs to 16 residues. CDR1 is SGHAT and CDR2 is FQNNGV in the germline V gene. Trimming cost V 5 bases and J 9 bases, with 20 bases left between them. In DNA, the CDR3 is TGTGCCAGCAGCCCTCCTGCGGCACTATCGGTTTCACCCCTCCACTTT. It codes for CASSPPAALSVSPLHF.

Only a few counts were recorded for this clone. The chain joins TRBV2 to TRBJ2-2, with 8 nucleotides matching TRBD1. Germline CDR1 and CDR2: SNHLY and FYNNEI. J gave up 6 bases and V 6 bases, and 6 bases lay outside the gene matches. This CDR3 has 14 residues. This CDR3 is CASRGQGSAGELFF. As DNA, the CDR3 is TGTGCCAGCAGAGGACAGGGATCGGCCGGGGAGCTGTTTTTT.

The chain has TRBV2 and TRBJ2-2; possible D gene TRBD2, 6 bases. CDR3 size: 14 residues. The germline gives CDR1 SNHLY, CDR2 FYNNEI. The V end lost 8 bases, the J end lost 1 base, and 11 bases lay between the germline ends. The CDR3 nucleotides are TGTGCCAGCCTACGAGCGGGGAACACCGGGGAGCTGTTTTTT. Translating gives CASLRAGNTGELFF.

V usage is TRBV6-5 and J usage is TRBJ1-3, with D perhaps matching TRBD1 (6 bases). The CDR3 loop spans 15 amino acids. Germline V gene data show CDR1 as MNHEY and CDR2 as SVGAGI. Deletions cut 4 bases from V and 4 bases from J, with 14 bases between. CDR3 residues: CASSSQGSIGNTIYF. CDR3 DNA: TGTGCCAGCAGTTCGCAGGGGAGTATCGGAAACACCATATATTTT.

The CDR3 loop is CSVATGGEGEKLFF. DNA of the CDR3: TGCAGCGTTGCCACAGGGGGCGAGGGTGAAAAACTGTTTTTT. The chain has TRBV29-1 and TRBJ1-4, with 9 bases fitting TRBD1. There are 14 residues in the CDR3. Losses at the gene ends were 4 bases for V and 7 bases for J; bases not matched to a gene: 7. From germline, CDR1 is SQVTM and CDR2 ANQGSEA.

The rearrangement uses TRBV14 and TRBJ2-5, with D maybe TRBD1 (5 bases). V was clipped by 2 bases and J by 2 bases, with 15 bases between them. The CDR3 has 16 residues. Germline loops: CDR1 SGHDN, CDR2 FVKESK. The CDR3 nucleotides are TGTGCCAGCAGCCAATCCACGGCAGGGAAACAAGAGACCCAGTACTTC. It yields the protein CASSQSTAGKQETQYF.

The rearrangement joins TRBV3-1 (or the pseudogene TRBV3-2) to TRBJ2-5; possibly TRBD2 for D (6 bases). Germline V lookup: CDR1 LGHDT, CDR2 YNNKEL (reference sequence). The CDR3 sequence is 15 residues long. The V gene lost 0 bases and the J gene lost 4 bases, with 12 bases spanning the gap. In DNA, the CDR3 is TGTGCCAGCAGCCAAGACCGGGGGAGGACAGAGACCCAGTACTTC. This codes for CASSQDRGRTETQYF.

The chain couples TRBV14 to TRBJ2-1; unclear D gene. This CDR3 contains 16 residues. Trimming took 4 bases from V and 4 from J, leaving 17 bases between them. Germline CDR1 and CDR2: SGHDN and FVKESK. The CDR3 region is CASSRIVANIYNEQFF. The CDR3 region has the DNA TGTGCCAGCAGCCGTATCGTGGCAAACATTTACAATGAGCAGTTCTTC.

The chain carries TRBV3-1 (or the pseudogene TRBV3-2) and TRBJ2-5; 10 bases agree with TRBD2. Germline CDR1 is LGHDT and CDR2 is YNNKEL (reference sequence). CDR3 length equals 17 residues. V lost 6 bases, J lost 5 bases, and 15 bases stayed unmatched. The CDR3 reads CASRESGVSSGGETQYF. CDR3 nucleotides: TGTGCCAGCAGGGAGTCGGGGGTTTCTAGCGGGGGTGAGACCCAGTACTTC.

The chain is built from TRBV7-9 and TRBJ1-1, with a weak D call TRBD1 (5 bases). Germline V CDR1 and CDR2: SEHNR, FQNEAQ (reference sequence). This CDR3 spans 14 amino acids. V was trimmed by 4 bases and J by 3 bases, leaving 12 bases between them. In DNA form, the CDR3 reads TGTGCCAGCAGCTATATGGCGGGGGACACTGAAGCTTTCTTT. It specifies CASSYMAGDTEAFF.

J is TRBJ1-2 and V is TRBV2, with 7 bases matching TRBD1. The CDR3 is 14 residues long. Germline V gene lookup returns CDR1 SNHLY and CDR2 FYNNEI. V gave up 4 bases and J gave up 3 bases; unmatched junction bases: 5. In DNA form, the CDR3 reads TGTGCCAGCAGTGTAACAGGGGACCACTATGGCTACACCTTC. As protein: CASSVTGDHYGYTF.

The J gene is TRBJ2-2, the V gene TRBV6-6, with 9 bases identical to TRBD2. The CDR3 is 19 amino acids. Germline V gene data show CDR1 as MNHNY and CDR2 as SVGAGI (reference sequence). The ends lost 5 bases at V and 0 bases at J; junction bases unmatched: 13. CDR3 protein: CASSHGTSGWGPNTGELFF. As DNA, the CDR3 is TGTGCCAGCAGTCACGGCACTAGCGGGTGGGGCCCGAACACCGGGGAGCTGTTTTTT.